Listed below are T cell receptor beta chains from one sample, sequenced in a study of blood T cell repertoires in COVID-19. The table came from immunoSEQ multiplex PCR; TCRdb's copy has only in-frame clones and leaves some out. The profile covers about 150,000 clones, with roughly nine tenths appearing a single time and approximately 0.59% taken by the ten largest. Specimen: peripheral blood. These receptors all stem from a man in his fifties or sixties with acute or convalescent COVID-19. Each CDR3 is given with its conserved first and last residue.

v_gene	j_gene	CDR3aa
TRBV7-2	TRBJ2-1	CASSLVRAGGEFF
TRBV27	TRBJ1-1	CASSFSPNRGTEAFF
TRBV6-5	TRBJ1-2	CASRRGGIPNYGYTF
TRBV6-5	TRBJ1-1	CASSYIRTSGSTEAFF
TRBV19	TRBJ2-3	CASRLAGDTDTQYF
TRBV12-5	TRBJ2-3	CASGFNRGGADTQYF
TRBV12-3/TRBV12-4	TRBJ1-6	CASGWGGGSPLHF
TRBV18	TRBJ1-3	CASSPFPGSSGNTIYF
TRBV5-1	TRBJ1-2	CASSSGANYGYTF
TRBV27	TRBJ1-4	CASSLSPGTGIVNEKLFF
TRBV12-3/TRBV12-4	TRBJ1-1	CASRPGENTEAFF
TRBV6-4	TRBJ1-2	CASSPREGSNYGYTF
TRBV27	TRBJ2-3	CASRQTRGWEYF
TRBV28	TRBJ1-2	CASSLTGYGYTF
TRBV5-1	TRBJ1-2	CASSPQGIGYGYTF
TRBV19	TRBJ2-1	CASSESGRTYLGQFF
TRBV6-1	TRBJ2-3	CASSERGITDTQYF
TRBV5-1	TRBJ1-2	CASSLAGGDLANYGYTF
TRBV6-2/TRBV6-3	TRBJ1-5	CASSWPNQPQHF
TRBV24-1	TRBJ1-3	CATREEVWNGYPPSGNTIYF
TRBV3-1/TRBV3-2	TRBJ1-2	CASSQDGGKGAGGYTF
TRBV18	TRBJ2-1	CASSPRLAGTRWDNEQFF
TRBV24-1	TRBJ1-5	CATAGQLSNQPQHF
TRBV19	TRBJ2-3	CASRTSGNTDTQYF
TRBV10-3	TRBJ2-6	CANLSGGLHGANVLTF
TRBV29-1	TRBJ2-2	CSVSTSGSTGELFF
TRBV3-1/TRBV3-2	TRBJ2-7	CASSQDPGTYEQYF
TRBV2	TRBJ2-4	CASSDYGIAAKNIQYF
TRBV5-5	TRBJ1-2	CASSLAGLQSYGYTF
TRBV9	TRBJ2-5	CASSPSGGAGETQYF
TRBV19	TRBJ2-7	CASSNSGTGIHEQYF
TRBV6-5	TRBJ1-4	CASRRGGTNEKLFF
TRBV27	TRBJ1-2	CASSQNRDGNYGYTF
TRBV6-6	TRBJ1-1	CASSYLVQNTEAFF
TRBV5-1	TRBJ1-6	CASRPGSGSYNSPLHF
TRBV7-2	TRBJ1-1	CASSLRDRGHTEAFF
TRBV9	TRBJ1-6	CASSVLPGQGDSPLHF
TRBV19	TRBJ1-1	CASSSGGVVPDEAFF
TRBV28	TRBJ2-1	CASSQPRTSGYYNEQFF
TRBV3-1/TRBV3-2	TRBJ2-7	CASSHAASSYEQYF
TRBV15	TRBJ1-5	CATSRGRTGRTNQPQHF